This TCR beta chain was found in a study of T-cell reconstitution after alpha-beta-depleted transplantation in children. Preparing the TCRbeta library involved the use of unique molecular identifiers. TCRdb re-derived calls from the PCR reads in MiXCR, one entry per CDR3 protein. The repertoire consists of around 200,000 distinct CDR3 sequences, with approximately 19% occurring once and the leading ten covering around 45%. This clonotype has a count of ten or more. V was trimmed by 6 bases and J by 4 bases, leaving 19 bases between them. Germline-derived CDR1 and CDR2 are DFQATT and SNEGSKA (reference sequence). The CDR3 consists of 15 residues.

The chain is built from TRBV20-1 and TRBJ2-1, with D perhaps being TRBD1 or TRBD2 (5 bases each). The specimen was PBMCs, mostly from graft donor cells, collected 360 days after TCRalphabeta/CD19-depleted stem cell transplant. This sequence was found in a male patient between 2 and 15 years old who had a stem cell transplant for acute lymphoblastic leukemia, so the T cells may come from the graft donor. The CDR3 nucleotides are TGCAGTGCAGCGGACCCCAGGGAGTGGTACAATGAGCAGTTCTTC. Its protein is CSAADPREWYNEQFF.